This TCR beta chain is drawn from a study of prognosis after radiotherapy for stage I lung cancer. Study at large: The study recorded squamous cell carcinoma in several patients and adenocarcinoma in eleven to twelve. Study conclusions and caveats: Lower values of Shannon entropy after stereotactic body radiation therapy were seen in patients who developed distant metastases.

With regard to this clonotype: Its specificity is not known. A much larger clone sits a single nucleotide away, making a read error possible.

Amplification of the TCR beta CDR3 (from genomic DNA) was done by two-round multiplex PCR. First-round PCR amplification was performed with primers specific to each TRBV and TRBJ gene. Each CDR3 protein gets one entry after TCRdb re-called the multiplex PCR reads with MiXCR. This sample yields over 50,000 distinct CDR3 sequences, of which roughly 35% are seen a single time; roughly 8.3% belongs to the top ten. This receptor was taken from a donor at least 50 years old with non-small cell lung cancer. Sequenced material: PBMCs, taken before or after stereotactic body radiation therapy (not recorded which).

The CDR3 sequence is CASIQGDGGLNTEAFF. In DNA, the CDR3 is TGTGCCAGCATCCAAGGGGACGGGGGATTGAACACTGAAGCTTTCTTT. The chain links TRBV3-2 to TRBJ1-1; the table's D call of TRBD1 was not tested on the DNA. TRBV3-2 is deemed a pseudogene. This CDR3 comprises 16 residues.